This T cell receptor (beta chain) was observed in a study of shared clonotypes between healthy human individuals. This clone was picked up one time. What it recognizes is unknown. Germline loops: CDR1 KGHSH, CDR2 LQKENI. The CDR3 runs to 15 residues. Study-level points and caveats: Depth was large, yet rarefaction showed that sorted-subset sequencing was incomplete.

Only in-frame clones appear in the TCRdb table, and some are missing; sequencing was by immunoSEQ multiplex PCR. The sample includes 2 million to 3 million clones, over 85% of them seen just once. V is TRBV18 and J is TRBJ2-5, with 7 positions matching TRBD2. The DNA end favors TRBJ2-7, so the J call may be wrong. The sequencing input was naive CD4+ T cells from PBMCs. Subset: CD45RA+ positively selected. This sequence originates from a man aged 18 to 30 in good health. Some clones in this sample may be carry-over from other donors' samples. The CDR3 DNA reads TGTGCCAGCTCACCAGGCCTAGCGGCCGCCTACGAGCAGTACTTC. It yields the protein CASSPGLAAAYEQYF.